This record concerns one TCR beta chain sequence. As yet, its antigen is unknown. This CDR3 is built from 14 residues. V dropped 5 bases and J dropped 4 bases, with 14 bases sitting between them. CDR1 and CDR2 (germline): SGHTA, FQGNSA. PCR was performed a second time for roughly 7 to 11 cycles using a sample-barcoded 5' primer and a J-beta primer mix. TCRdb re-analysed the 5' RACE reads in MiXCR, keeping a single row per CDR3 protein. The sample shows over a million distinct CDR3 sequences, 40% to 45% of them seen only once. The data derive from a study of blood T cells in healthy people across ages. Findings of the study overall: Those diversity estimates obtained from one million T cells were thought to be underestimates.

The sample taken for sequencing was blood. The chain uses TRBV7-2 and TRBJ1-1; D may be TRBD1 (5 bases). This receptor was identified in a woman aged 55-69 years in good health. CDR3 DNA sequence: TGTGCCAGCAGCGGGTCTTGGGGGGGCACTGAAGCTTTCTTT. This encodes CASSGSWGGTEAFF.